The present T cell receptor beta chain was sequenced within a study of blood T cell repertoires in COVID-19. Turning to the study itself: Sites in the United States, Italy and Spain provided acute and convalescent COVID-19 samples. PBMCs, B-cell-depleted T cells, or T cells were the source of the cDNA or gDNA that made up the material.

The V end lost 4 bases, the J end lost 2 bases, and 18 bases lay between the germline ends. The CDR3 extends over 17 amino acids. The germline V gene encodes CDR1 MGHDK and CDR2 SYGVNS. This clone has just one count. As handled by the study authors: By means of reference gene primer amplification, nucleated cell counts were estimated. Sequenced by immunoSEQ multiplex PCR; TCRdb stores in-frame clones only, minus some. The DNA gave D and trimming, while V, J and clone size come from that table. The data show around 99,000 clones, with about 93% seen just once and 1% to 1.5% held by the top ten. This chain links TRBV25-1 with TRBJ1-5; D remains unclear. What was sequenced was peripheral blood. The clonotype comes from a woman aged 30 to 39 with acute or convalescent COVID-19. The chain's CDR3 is CASSGFYSGGGNQPQHF. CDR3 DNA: TGTGCCAGCAGTGGGTTCTACTCCGGCGGGGGCAATCAGCCCCAGCATTTT.